The clone carrying this T cell receptor (beta chain) was detected once. Its antigen is still unknown. This record comes from a study of CD8+ T cells in alopecia areata. Study background: Using the percentage of affected scalp area, treated patients' severity was scored.

General observations from the study: Scalp and blood retained many expanded lesional clones during tofacitinib. Tofacitinib significantly reduced both scalp clonality and expanded CD8+ clones among the top 100.

Described treatment: oral pan-JAK inhibitor, 5-10 mg twice daily. Extraction of RNA preceded its reverse transcription into cDNA, which served as the sequencing template. Generated by immunoSEQ multiplex PCR, the TCRdb table keeps only in-frame clones and is missing some. Among about 200,000 clones, about 57% were seen once, and the ten largest hold about 1.6%. The CDR3 runs 12 residues. Germline assignment: CDR1 MNHEY and CDR2 SMNVEV (reference sequence). The germline V and J ends were trimmed by 6 bases and 0 bases, with 3 bases remaining between them. The sample consisted of CD4+ T cells sorted from blood, taken at week 4, from a patient treated with tofacitinib. The V call is TRBV27, the J call TRBJ1-5; D not resolved. This sequence was found in a human donor with alopecia areata. CDR3 in amino acids: CASRRSNQPQHF. The CDR3 nucleotides read TGTGCCAGCAGACGTAGCAATCAGCCCCAGCATTTT.